This TCR beta chain was obtained from a study of blood T cell repertoires in COVID-19. CDR3 length equals 15 residues. V lost 9 bases to trimming and J lost 0 bases, with 15 bases between them. CDR1 MNHEY and CDR2 SVGAGI come from the germline V gene. In the study's own analysis: Reference gene primers were amplified, and this amplification served to estimate nucleated cell counts. Profiled with immunoSEQ multiplex PCR; TCRdb holds only in-frame clones, not every one. That table gives V, J and clone size, and the DNA gave D and trimming. The table shows approximately 200,000 clones, with about 88% occurring only once.

The receptor was isolated from a man between 45 and 60 years old who had recovered from COVID-19. The V call is TRBV6-5, the J call TRBJ1-5; D remains ambiguous. The sample consisted of peripheral blood. CDR3 bases: TGTGCCAGTAGACTACAGTTTGGTAGCAATCAGCCCCAGCATTTT. Translating it yields CASRLQFGSNQPQHF.